Below are 23 T cell receptor beta chains sequenced from a single sample in a study of beta chain features in type 1 diabetes. Study-wide results and limits: In every one of the four CD4+ subsets, TCRB CDR3s were moderately but significantly shorter in Type 1 diabetes patients.

These receptors have no known antigen. The study reverse transcribed the entire isolated RNA, so it sequenced expressed TCRB transcripts. Libraries were prepared by immunoSEQ multiplex PCR; TCRdb keeps only in-frame clonotypes and omits some of them. The profile shows 600,000 to 700,000 clones, 12% of them singletons. The sequencing input was naive CD4+ T cells from blood. These TCRs come from a man in his thirties or forties with type 1 diabetes.

This clone was detected a few times. The CDR3 sequence: CASSQDRTSGGQETQYF. In nucleotides, the CDR3 is TGTGCCAGCAGCCAAGATAGGACTAGCGGGGGGCAAGAGACCCAGTACTTC. This rearrangement joins TRBV4-2 to TRBJ2-5, with 14 bases identical to TRBD2. Unmatched junction bases numbered 2, after V lost 0 bases and J lost 2 bases. The CDR3 is made up of 17 amino acids. From germline, CDR1 is LGHNA and CDR2 YNFKEQ.

In this sample, this clone turned up a few times. The rearrangement uses TRBV7-8 and TRBJ1-2, with D uncertain. CDR3 length: 13 residues. CDR1 and CDR2 from the germline V gene are SGHVS and FQNEAQ. The V and J ends lost 5 bases and 1 base respectively, with 8 bases between them. The CDR3 protein is CASSLQINYGYTF. The CDR3 nucleotides read TGTGCCAGCAGCCTCCAAATTAACTATGGCTACACCTTC.

This clone was counted between two and nine times. The chain combines TRBV30 with TRBJ2-2; 9 bases agree with TRBD1. This CDR3 region has 17 residues. The junction had 7 bases not matched to a gene; V was cut back by 0 bases and J by 2 bases. Germline lookup yields CDR1 GTSNPN and CDR2 SVGIG (reference sequence). The CDR3 reads CAWSVYGTGRNTGELFF. The CDR3 DNA reads as TGTGCCTGGAGTGTTTATGGGACAGGGAGAAACACCGGGGAGCTGTTTTTT.

This clone was seen a handful of times. The chain combines TRBV18 with TRBJ2-1; 11 bases fit TRBD2. The CDR3 has 17 amino acids. Unmatched junction bases numbered 10, after V lost 1 base and J lost 8 bases. The germline CDR1 and CDR2 sequences are KGHSH and LQKENI. CDR3 nucleotides: TGTGCCAGCTCACCACTCGATACCGGGACTAGCGGTTATGAGCAGTTCTTC. Its translation: CASSPLDTGTSGYEQFF.

The chain combines TRBV27 with TRBJ1-6; a possible D gene is TRBD1 (5 bases). This CDR3 is built from 14 residues. Germline V gene data show CDR1 as MNHEY and CDR2 as SMNVEV (reference sequence). V lost 8 bases and J 4 bases, leaving 12 bases between the germline ends. CDR3 DNA: TGTGCCAGCGGACCGACAGAGTATAATTCACCCCTCCACTTT. Translation gives CASGPTEYNSPLHF.

This clone was found many times. The J gene is TRBJ2-2, the V gene TRBV30; D could derive from TRBD1 or TRBD2 (6 bases each). The CDR3 is made up of 16 amino acids. The V end was cut by 4 bases, the J end by 6 bases, with 21 bases between. CDR1 and CDR2 from the germline V gene are GTSNPN and SVGIG (reference sequence). CDR3 region: CAWKRLGGILAGELFF. DNA of the CDR3: TGTGCCTGGAAGCGTCTAGGGGGGATCTTGGCCGGGGAGCTGTTTTTT.

This clone was seen more than once but under ten times. CDR3 nucleotide sequence: TGTGCCAGCAGTTACTCGGGGGAAGGTGATTCACCCCTCCACTTT. Its protein is CASSYSGEGDSPLHF. The chain joins TRBV6-5 to TRBJ1-6, with D perhaps matching TRBD1 (5 bases). The CDR3 sequence is 15 residues long. The germline V gene has CDR1 MNHEY and CDR2 SVGAGI. The V and J ends lost 0 bases and 8 bases respectively, with 11 bases between them.

In its sample, this clone was seen a few times. The chain couples TRBV29-1 to TRBJ2-2; a possible D gene is TRBD2 (5 bases). Trimming cost V 3 bases and J 2 bases, with 7 bases left between them. Germline CDR1 SQVTM, CDR2 ANQGSEA. This CDR3 region has 13 residues. CDR3 sequence reads: CSVDRDNTGELFF. In DNA form, the CDR3 reads TGCAGCGTTGATCGGGATAACACCGGGGAGCTGTTTTTT.

This chain connects TRBV6-5 to TRBJ2-3; either TRBD1 or TRBD2 may fit D (6 bases each). V was clipped by 2 bases and J by 6 bases, with 15 bases between them. This CDR3 is 15 amino acids long. Germline V lookup: CDR1 MNHEY, CDR2 SVGAGI. The CDR3 nucleotides read TGTGCCAGCAGTTACGGCGCCGGGGGCGGGGATACGCAGTATTTT. Its translation is CASSYGAGGGDTQYF.

This chain links TRBV9 with TRBJ2-3; 9 bases are a match to TRBD1. The CDR3 runs 16 residues. Germline assignment: CDR1 SGDLS and CDR2 YYNGEE. With 4 bases clipped from V and 3 bases from J, the junction kept 9 bases outside the gene matches. In DNA form, the CDR3 reads TGTGCCAGCAGCTCCGGACAGGGGAAGACTACAGATACGCAGTATTTT. Translating it yields CASSSGQGKTTDTQYF.

The CDR3 DNA sequence: TGTGCCAGCAGCTTGAAGGGAACGGTCGAGCAGTACTTC. Residues: CASSLKGTVEQYF. This chain connects TRBV5-4 to TRBJ2-7; D ambiguous. The germline V gene encodes CDR1 SGHNT and CDR2 YYREEE (reference sequence). The CDR3 loop spans 13 amino acids. V was cut by 1 base and J by 6 bases, with 11 bases left in between.

The chain joins TRBV9 to TRBJ1-1; 8 bases are a match to TRBD1. The germline gives CDR1 SGDLS, CDR2 YYNGEE. Unmatched junction bases numbered 5, after V lost 0 bases and J lost 4 bases. The CDR3 totals 15 residues. The CDR3 spells CASSVADRGSTEAFF. For the CDR3, the DNA is TGTGCCAGCAGCGTAGCTGACAGGGGATCCACTGAAGCTTTCTTT.

This clone was seen more than once but under ten times. The rearrangement uses TRBV29-1 and TRBJ1-1; D remains ambiguous. CDR3 size: 13 residues. Trimming shortened V by 3 bases and J by 0 bases, and 8 bases separated the two germline ends. From germline, CDR1 is SQVTM and CDR2 ANQGSEA. CDR3 amino acids: CSVEGKMNTEAFF. The CDR3 DNA is TGCAGCGTTGAGGGCAAGATGAACACTGAAGCTTTCTTT.

J is TRBJ2-1 and V is TRBV4-3; D gene unclear. In germline, CDR1 is LGHNA, CDR2 YSLEER. There are 14 residues in the CDR3. V gave up 1 base and J gave up 4 bases, with 8 bases separating them. The CDR3 is CASSQVLTYNEQFF. Here the CDR3 DNA reads TGCGCCAGCAGCCAAGTTTTAACTTACAATGAGCAGTTCTTC.

This chain connects TRBV5-1 to TRBJ2-3; 10 nucleotides line up with TRBD1. V shed 5 bases, J shed 5 bases, and the junction held 14 bases outside the gene matches. The CDR3 has 17 residues. Germline V lookup: CDR1 SGHRS, CDR2 YFSETQ. CDR3 nucleotides: TGCGCCAGCAGATCTCCCACGACAGGGGGCGCGTTAGATACGCAGTATTTT. As protein: CASRSPTTGGALDTQYF.

The sample holds a few counts of this clone. This CDR3 reads CAVQRGGYEQYF. For the CDR3, the DNA is TGTGCCGTTCAGCGGGGGGGCTACGAGCAGTACTTC. This rearrangement joins TRBV10-3 to TRBJ2-7, with 10 bases lining up with TRBD2. The CDR3 spans 12 residues. Germline V gene sequence: CDR1 ENHRY, CDR2 SYGVKD. V gave up 11 bases and J gave up 3 bases; unmatched junction bases: 4.

In this sample, this clone turned up a few times. This chain uses TRBV4-3 with TRBJ1-4, with TRBD1 matching 7 bases. This CDR3 has 17 amino acids. J lost 0 bases, V lost 2 bases, and 6 bases had no gene match. Germline CDR1 is LGHNA and CDR2 is YSLEER. The CDR3 is CASSQRTGAATNEKLFF. CDR3 coding DNA: TGCGCCAGCAGCCAAAGGACAGGTGCAGCAACTAATGAAAAACTGTTTTTT.

The genes are TRBV5-1 and TRBJ2-3; the match to TRBD2 covers 14 bases. This CDR3 has 17 residues. CDR1 and CDR2 from the germline V gene are SGHRS and YFSETQ. After removal of 5 bases from V and 2 bases from J, the junction contained 7 bases not matched to a gene. The DNA of the CDR3 is TGCGCCAGCAGACTGGGACTAGCGGGGGCCGACACAGATACGCAGTATTTT. It codes for CASRLGLAGADTDTQYF.

The chain recombines TRBV13 with TRBJ1-6; D not resolved. V dropped 5 bases and J dropped 14 bases, with 25 bases sitting between them. Germline V CDR1 and CDR2: PRHDT, FYEKMQ (reference sequence). This CDR3 is 16 amino acids long. For the CDR3, the DNA is TGTGCCAGCAGCCCCGGAGGTACAGCCGCGAGTGAGTCCCTCCACTTT. This sequence encodes CASSPGGTAASESLHF.

V gene TRBV7-2 combines with J gene TRBJ1-2, with D possibly matching TRBD1 (5 bases). With 5 bases removed from V and 1 base from J, the gap between germline ends came to 23 bases. The CDR3 loop spans 18 amino acids. CDR1 is SGHTA and CDR2 is FQGNSA in the germline V gene. CDR3 sequence: CASSQKRATARFNYGYTF. CDR3 nucleotide sequence: TGTGCCAGCAGCCAAAAACGTGCGACAGCCCGCTTTAACTATGGCTACACCTTC.

This clone was seen only a few times. The rearrangement joins TRBV29-1 to TRBJ1-1; D unresolved. The germline V gene encodes CDR1 SQVTM and CDR2 ANQGSEA. Deletions cut 4 bases from V and 4 bases from J, with 4 bases between. The CDR3 sequence is 10 residues long. This CDR3 reads CSVGATEAFF. The CDR3 DNA follows: TGCAGCGTTGGTGCCACTGAAGCTTTCTTT.

This clone was found a few times. V gene TRBV27 combines with J gene TRBJ1-6; 8 bases are a match to TRBD1. The CDR3 loop spans 16 amino acids. V dropped 4 bases and J dropped 6; count of bases not matched to a gene: 8. Germline CDR1 and CDR2: MNHEY and SMNVEV (reference sequence). The CDR3 is CASSYALDRGNSPLHF. The CDR3 DNA is TGTGCCAGCAGTTACGCACTCGACAGGGGTAATTCACCCCTCCACTTT.

This clone was observed a handful of times. J is TRBJ2-3 and V is TRBV9, with D perhaps TRBD2 (6 bases). Trimming shortened V by 3 bases and J by 4 bases, and 18 bases separated the two germline ends. CDR3 length: 16 amino acids. From germline, CDR1 is SGDLS and CDR2 YYNGEE. In DNA, the CDR3 is TGTGCCAGCAGCGCCGAGGTAGCGGCACCACCAGATACGCAGTATTTT. Its protein product is CASSAEVAAPPDTQYF.